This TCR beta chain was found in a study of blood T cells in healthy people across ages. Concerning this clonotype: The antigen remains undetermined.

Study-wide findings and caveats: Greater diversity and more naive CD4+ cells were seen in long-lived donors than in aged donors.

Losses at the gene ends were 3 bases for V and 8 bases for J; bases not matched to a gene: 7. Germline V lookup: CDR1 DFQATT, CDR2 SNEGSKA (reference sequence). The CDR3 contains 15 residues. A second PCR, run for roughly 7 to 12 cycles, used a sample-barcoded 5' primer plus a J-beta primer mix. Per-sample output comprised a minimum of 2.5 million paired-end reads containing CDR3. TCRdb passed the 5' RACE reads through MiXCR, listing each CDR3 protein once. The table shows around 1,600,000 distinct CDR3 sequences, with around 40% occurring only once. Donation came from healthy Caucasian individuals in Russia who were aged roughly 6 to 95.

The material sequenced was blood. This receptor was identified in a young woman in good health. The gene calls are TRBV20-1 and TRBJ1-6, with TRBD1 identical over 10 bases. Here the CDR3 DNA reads TGCAGTGCTAGTTTGCTAGGACAGGGGGATTCACCCCTCCACTTT. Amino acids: CSASLLGQGDSPLHF.